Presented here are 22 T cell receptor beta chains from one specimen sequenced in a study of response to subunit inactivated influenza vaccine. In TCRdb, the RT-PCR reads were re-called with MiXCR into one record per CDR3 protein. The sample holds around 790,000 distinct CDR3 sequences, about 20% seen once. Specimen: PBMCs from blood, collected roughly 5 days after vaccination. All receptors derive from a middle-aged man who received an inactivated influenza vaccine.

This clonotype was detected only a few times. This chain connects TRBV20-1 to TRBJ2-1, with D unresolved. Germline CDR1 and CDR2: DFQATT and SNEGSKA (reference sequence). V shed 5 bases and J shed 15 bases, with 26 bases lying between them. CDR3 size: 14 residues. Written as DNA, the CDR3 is TGCAGTGCTCGATCCGGACCCCTTTCTCGAAACGCGTTCTTC. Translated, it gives CSARSGPLSRNAFF.

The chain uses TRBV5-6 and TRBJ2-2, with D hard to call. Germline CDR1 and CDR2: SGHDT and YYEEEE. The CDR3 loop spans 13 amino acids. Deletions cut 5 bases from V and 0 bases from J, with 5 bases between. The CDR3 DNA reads TGTGCCAGCAGGGCCGCGAACACCGGGGAGCTGTTTTTT. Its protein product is CASRAANTGELFF.

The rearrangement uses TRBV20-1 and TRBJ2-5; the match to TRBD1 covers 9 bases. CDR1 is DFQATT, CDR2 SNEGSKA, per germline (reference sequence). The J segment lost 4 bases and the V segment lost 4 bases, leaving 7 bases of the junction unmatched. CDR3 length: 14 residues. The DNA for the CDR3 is TGCAGTGCTACCGGACAGGGGCGTGGAGAGACCCAGTACTTC. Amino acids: CSATGQGRGETQYF.

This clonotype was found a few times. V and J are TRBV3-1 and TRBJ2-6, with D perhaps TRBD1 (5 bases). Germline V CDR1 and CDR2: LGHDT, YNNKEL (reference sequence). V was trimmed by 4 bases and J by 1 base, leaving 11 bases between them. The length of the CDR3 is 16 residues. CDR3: CASSRRSGSGANVLTF. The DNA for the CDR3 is TGTGCCAGCAGCCGAAGATCAGGGTCTGGGGCCAACGTCCTGACTTTC. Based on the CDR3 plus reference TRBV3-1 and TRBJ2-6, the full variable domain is DTAVSQTPKYLVTQMGNDKSIKCEQNLGHDTMYWYKQDSKKFLKIMFSYNNKELIINETVPNRFSPKSPDKAHLNLHINSLELGDSAVYFCASSRRSGSGANVLTFGAGSRLTVL.

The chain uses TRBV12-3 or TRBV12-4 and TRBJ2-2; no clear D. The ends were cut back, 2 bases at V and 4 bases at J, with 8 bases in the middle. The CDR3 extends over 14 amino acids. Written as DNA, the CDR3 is TGTGCCAGCAGTTTACGGCGGACCACCGGGGAGCTGTTTTTT. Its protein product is CASSLRRTTGELFF.

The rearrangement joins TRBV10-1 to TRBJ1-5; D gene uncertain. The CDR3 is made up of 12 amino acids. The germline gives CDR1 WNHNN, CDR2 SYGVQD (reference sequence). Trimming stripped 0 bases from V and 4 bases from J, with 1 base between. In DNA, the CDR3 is TGCGCCAGCAGTGAGTCGAATCAGCCCCAGCATTTT. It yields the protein CASSESNQPQHF.

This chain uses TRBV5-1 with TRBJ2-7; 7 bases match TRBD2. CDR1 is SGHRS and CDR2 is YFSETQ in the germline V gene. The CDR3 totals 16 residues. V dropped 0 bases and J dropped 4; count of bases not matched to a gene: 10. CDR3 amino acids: CASSLGGGGRSYEQYF. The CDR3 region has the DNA TGCGCCAGCAGCTTGGGAGGCGGGGGACGTTCGTACGAGCAGTACTTC.

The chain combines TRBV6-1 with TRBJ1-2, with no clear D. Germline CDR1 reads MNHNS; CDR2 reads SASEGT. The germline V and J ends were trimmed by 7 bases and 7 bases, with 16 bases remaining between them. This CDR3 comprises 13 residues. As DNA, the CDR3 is TGTGCCAGCAAGGAGCACCCCCAAGGTGGCTACACCTTC. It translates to CASKEHPQGGYTF.

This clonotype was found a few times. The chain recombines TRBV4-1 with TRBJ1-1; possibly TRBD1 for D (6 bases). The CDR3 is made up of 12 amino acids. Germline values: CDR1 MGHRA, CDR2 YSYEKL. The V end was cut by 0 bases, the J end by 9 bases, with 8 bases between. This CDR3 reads CASSQERGKAFF. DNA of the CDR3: TGCGCCAGCAGCCAAGAGAGGGGGAAAGCTTTCTTT.

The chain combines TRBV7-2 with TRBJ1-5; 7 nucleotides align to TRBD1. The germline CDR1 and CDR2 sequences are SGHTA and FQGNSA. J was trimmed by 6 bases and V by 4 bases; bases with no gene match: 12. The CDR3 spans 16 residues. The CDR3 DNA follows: TGTGCCAGCAGCTCCCGGACAGGAGTACATATTCAGCCCCAGCATTTT. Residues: CASSSRTGVHIQPQHF.

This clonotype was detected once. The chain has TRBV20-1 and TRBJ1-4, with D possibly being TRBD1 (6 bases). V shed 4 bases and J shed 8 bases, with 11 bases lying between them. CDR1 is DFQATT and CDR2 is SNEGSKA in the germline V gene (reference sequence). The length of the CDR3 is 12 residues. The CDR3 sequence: CSATGTREKLFF. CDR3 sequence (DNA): TGCAGTGCTACCGGGACACGCGAAAAACTGTTTTTT.

Written as DNA, the CDR3 is TGCGCCAGCAGCCGCTCTCGGGGCTCCTACGAGCAGTACTTC. It yields the protein CASSRSRGSYEQYF. The rearrangement links TRBV5-1 to TRBJ2-7; weak D call: TRBD2 (5 bases). The ends were cut back, 4 bases at V and 0 bases at J, with 11 bases in the middle. Germline CDR1 SGHRS, CDR2 YFSETQ. There are 14 residues in the CDR3.

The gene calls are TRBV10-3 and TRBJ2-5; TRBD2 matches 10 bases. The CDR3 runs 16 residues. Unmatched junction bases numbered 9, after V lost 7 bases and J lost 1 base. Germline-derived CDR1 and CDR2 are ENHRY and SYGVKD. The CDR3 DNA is TGTGCCATCACCGAGGGGTTAGCGGGAGGCCAAGAGACCCAGTACTTC. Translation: CAITEGLAGGQETQYF.

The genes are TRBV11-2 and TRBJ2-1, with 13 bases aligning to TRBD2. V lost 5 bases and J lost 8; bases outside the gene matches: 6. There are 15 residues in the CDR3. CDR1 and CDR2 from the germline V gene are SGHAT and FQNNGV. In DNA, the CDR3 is TGTGCCAGCAGCCTCCGGACTAGCGGGAGCTATGAGCAGTTCTTC. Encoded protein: CASSLRTSGSYEQFF.

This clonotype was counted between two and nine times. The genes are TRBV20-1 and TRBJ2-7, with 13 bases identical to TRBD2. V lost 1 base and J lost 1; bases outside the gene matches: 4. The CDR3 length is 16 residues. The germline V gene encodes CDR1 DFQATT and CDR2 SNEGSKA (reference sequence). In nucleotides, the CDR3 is TGCAGTGCTAGAGCGCCGGGACTAGCGGGGTCCTACGAGCAGTACTTC. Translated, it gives CSARAPGLAGSYEQYF.

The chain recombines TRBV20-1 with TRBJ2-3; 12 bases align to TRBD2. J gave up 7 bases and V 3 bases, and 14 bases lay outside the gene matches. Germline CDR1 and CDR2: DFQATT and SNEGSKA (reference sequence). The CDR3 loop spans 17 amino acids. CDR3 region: CSASLFASGGGMYTQYF. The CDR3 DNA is TGCAGTGCTAGTTTGTTCGCTAGCGGGGGGGGGATGTATACGCAGTATTTT.

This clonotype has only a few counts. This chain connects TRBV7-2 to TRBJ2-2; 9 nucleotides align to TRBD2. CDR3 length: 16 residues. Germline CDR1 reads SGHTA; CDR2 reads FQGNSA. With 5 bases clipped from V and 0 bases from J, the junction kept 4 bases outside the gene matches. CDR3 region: CASSTTSGANTGELFF. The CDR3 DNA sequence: TGTGCCAGCAGCACGACTAGCGGAGCGAACACCGGGGAGCTGTTTTTT.

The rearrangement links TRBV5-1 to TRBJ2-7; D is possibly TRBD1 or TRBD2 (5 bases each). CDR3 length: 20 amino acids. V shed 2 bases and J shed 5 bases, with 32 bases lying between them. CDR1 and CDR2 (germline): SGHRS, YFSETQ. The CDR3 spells CASSLPPLSLGALRGHEQYF. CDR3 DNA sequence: TGCGCCAGCAGCTTACCCCCTCTATCCCTCGGGGCCCTAAGAGGCCACGAGCAGTACTTC.

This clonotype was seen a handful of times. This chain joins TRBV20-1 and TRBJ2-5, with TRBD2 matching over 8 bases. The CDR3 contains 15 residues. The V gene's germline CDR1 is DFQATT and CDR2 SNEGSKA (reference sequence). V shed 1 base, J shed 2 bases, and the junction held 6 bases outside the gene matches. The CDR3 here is CSARVAGGRQETQYF. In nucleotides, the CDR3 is TGCAGTGCTAGAGTTGCGGGAGGCCGACAAGAGACCCAGTACTTC.

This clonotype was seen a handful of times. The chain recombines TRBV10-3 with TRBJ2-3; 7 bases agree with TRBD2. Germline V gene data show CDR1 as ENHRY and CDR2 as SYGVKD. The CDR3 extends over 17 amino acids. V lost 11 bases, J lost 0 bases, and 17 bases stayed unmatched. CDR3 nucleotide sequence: TGTGCCTCCCAGCCGGCGGGAGCAAGCCTTAGCACAGATACGCAGTATTTT. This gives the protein CASQPAGASLSTDTQYF.

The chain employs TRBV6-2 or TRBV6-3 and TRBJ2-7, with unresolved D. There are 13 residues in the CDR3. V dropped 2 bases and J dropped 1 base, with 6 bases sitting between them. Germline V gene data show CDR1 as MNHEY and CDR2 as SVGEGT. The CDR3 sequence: CASSYERSYEQYF. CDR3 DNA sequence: TGTGCCAGCAGTTACGAGAGGTCCTACGAGCAGTACTTC.

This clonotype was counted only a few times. The CDR3 loop is CASSHQTSGRANEQFF. CDR3 sequence (DNA): TGTGCCAGCAGCCACCAGACTAGCGGGAGGGCCAATGAGCAGTTCTTC. The rearrangement links TRBV7-8 to TRBJ2-1; TRBD2 matches at 14 bases. The CDR3 covers 16 residues. V lost 5 bases and J lost 6; bases outside the gene matches: 6. CDR1 SGHVS and CDR2 FQNEAQ come from the germline V gene. Using reference TRBV7-8 and TRBJ2-1 for the parts outside the CDR3, the full variable domain is GAGVSQSPRYKVAKRGQDVALRCDPISGHVSLFWYQQALGQGPEFLTYFQNEAQLDKSGLPSDRFFAERPEGSVSTLKIQRTQQEDSAVYLCASSHQTSGRANEQFFGPGTRLTVL.